A selection of T cell receptor beta chains follows, all from one sample in a study of T cells in Graves' hyperthyroidism and ophthalmopathy. TCRdb fed the multiplex PCR reads into MiXCR, producing one record per CDR3 protein. The sample gives about 210,000 distinct CDR3 sequences, 15% to 20% of which show up once; around 50% is in the top ten. The sample consisted of blood. The receptor source for this set is a man between 50 and 59 years old with Graves' hyperthyroidism. The CDR3 runs from the conserved cysteine through the conserved F or W. A D gene is named only where the DNA matches it firmly. Where a row states a size, it is once, few, many or the class of an expanded clone; other rows omit it.

J gene,D gene,V gene,clone size,CDR3 protein,CDR3 DNA
TRBJ1-4,TRBD1,TRBV28,many,CASSFTGGAGEKLFF,TGTGCCAGCAGTTTTACAGGGGGCGCGGGAGAAAAACTGTTTTTT
TRBJ2-1,TRBD2,TRBV10-3,few,CAISEGGRAGNEQFF,TGTGCCATCAGTGAGGGCGGGAGGGCCGGGAATGAGCAGTTCTTC
TRBJ2-1,TRBD2,TRBV7-9,.,CASSLGTSSGSHNEQFF,TGTGCCAGCAGCTTAGGCACCTCGAGCGGGAGCCACAATGAGCAGTTCTTC
TRBJ2-1,.,TRBV15,few,CATAGVNEQFF,TGTGCCACCGCCGGAGTGAATGAGCAGTTCTTC
TRBJ2-1,TRBD2,TRBV14,few,CASGPLLAGDSEQFF,TGTGCCAGCGGCCCTCTACTAGCGGGAGATAGTGAGCAGTTCTTC
TRBJ2-7,.,TRBV6-1,.,CASSDRDRTYEQYF,TGTGCCAGCAGTGACCGGGACCGGACCTACGAGCAGTACTTC
TRBJ2-1,TRBD2,TRBV14,many,CASSQLGGGLADNEQFF,TGTGCCAGCAGCCAACTAGGTGGCGGACTAGCGGACAATGAGCAGTTCTTC
TRBJ2-4,.,TRBV7-9,.,CASSLVPGRRGGKNIQYF,TGTGCCAGCAGCTTAGTTCCGGGGCGGAGAGGGGGCAAAAACATTCAGTACTTC
TRBJ1-4,TRBD1,TRBV7-9,few,CASSLFAGTGNEKLFF,TGTGCCAGCAGCTTATTCGCCGGGACAGGGAACGAAAAACTGTTTTTT
TRBJ2-1,TRBD2,TRBV7-2,.,CASSYWTSGSSYNEQFF,TGTGCCAGCAGCTATTGGACTAGCGGGAGCTCCTACAATGAGCAGTTCTTC
TRBJ2-2,TRBD1,TRBV19,few,CASSLPTGGGTGELFF,TGTGCCAGTAGTCTCCCGACAGGGGGAGGCACCGGGGAGCTGTTTTTT
TRBJ2-6,.,TRBV6-1,many,CASTRAGANVLTF,TGTGCCAGCACACGGGCTGGGGCCAACGTCCTGACTTTC
TRBJ1-2,.,TRBV5-1,.,CASSPSGDYGYTF,TGCGCCAGCAGCCCATCAGGGGACTATGGCTACACCTTC
TRBJ2-7,TRBD1,TRBV7-7,.,CASSVGQGGSYEQYF,TGTGCTAGCAGCGTCGGACAGGGGGGCTCCTACGAGCAGTACTTC
TRBJ1-5,.,TRBV3-1,many,CASSQVINQPQHF,TGTGCCAGCAGCCAAGTAATCAATCAGCCCCAGCATTTT
TRBJ2-5,.,TRBV20-1,few,CSARGPDLETQYF,TGCAGTGCTAGAGGCCCGGATTTGGAGACCCAGTACTTC
TRBJ2-2,TRBD2,TRBV7-9,.,CASSLPPGRAGVGELFF,TGTGCCAGCAGCTTACCTCCCGGGAGGGCCGGGGTCGGGGAGCTGTTTTTT
TRBJ1-6,.,TRBV28,many,CASSLWGVRVLNSPLHF,TGTGCCAGCAGTTTATGGGGGGTCCGGGTTCTTAATTCACCCCTCCACTTT
TRBJ2-7,.,TRBV10-3,many,CAIRGDAGGHEQYF,TGTGCCATCAGGGGGGATGCGGGTGGCCACGAGCAGTACTTC
TRBJ2-7,TRBD2,TRBV27,.,CASGVSGSYEQYF,TGTGCCAGCGGTGTTAGCGGGAGTTACGAGCAGTACTTC
TRBJ2-1,TRBD2,TRBV30,many,CAWSVPSGHPGYNEQFF,TGTGCCTGGAGTGTACCTAGCGGGCACCCGGGGTACAATGAGCAGTTCTTC
TRBJ2-2,.,TRBV4-1,few,CASSQEQAGTNTGELFF,TGCGCCAGCAGCCAAGAGCAAGCGGGTACGAACACCGGGGAGCTGTTTTTT
TRBJ2-2,TRBD2,TRBV20-1,.,CSARRGLAGGATGELFF,TGCAGTGCTAGACGGGGACTAGCGGGAGGGGCTACCGGGGAGCTGTTTTTT
TRBJ2-3,.,TRBV6-1,few,CAGRPDNTDTQYF,TGTGCCGGCAGACCGGACAACACAGATACGCAGTATTTT
TRBJ2-7,.,TRBV20-1,few,CSARDFSVGSKQYF,TGCAGTGCTAGAGATTTTAGCGTTGGGTCCAAGCAGTACTTC
TRBJ2-3,.,TRBV29-1,many,CSVGARSADTQYF,TGCAGCGTTGGGGCTAGATCAGCAGATACGCAGTATTTT
TRBJ1-4,.,TRBV30,many,CAWSGGETDEKLFF,TGTGCCTGGAGTGGAGGGGAGACCGACGAAAAACTGTTTTTT